This is a list of T cell receptor beta chains from one sample in a study of T cell responses to AZD1222 COVID-19 vaccine. The protocol was immunoSEQ multiplex PCR, while the TCRdb copy is restricted to in-frame clones and leaves out a portion. The sample has 95,000 to 150,000 clones, roughly 87% seen once; the top ten hold approximately 9.2%. Sample: peripheral blood, taken on day 0 of AZD1222 vaccination. Source of these receptors: an adult in good health. Each CDR3 is given with its conserved first and last residue. D genes are given only for firm matches. Only some rows state a clone size, as once, few, many or a class for expanded clones.

>-|TRBD1|TRBJ1-2|TRBV2
TGTGCCAGCAGTGGACAGGGAGAAGACTATGGCTACACCTTC
CASSGQGEDYGYTF
>-|-|TRBJ2-7|TRBV29-1
TGCAGCGTCGAGACACCCACCTACGAGCAGTACTTC
CSVETPTYEQYF
>-|TRBD2|TRBJ2-3|TRBV10-1
TGCGCCAGCAGTGAGGATATAGCGGGAGGAAGCACAGATACGCAGTATTTT
CASSEDIAGGSTDTQYF
>-|-|TRBJ2-3|TRBV25-1
TGTGCCAGCAGAGACTTGAGCACAGATACGCAGTATTTT
CASRDLSTDTQYF
>few|-|TRBJ1-1|TRBV18
TGTGCCAGCTCCGGGGGTTTTTTGGGCACTGAAGCTTTCTTT
CASSGGFLGTEAFF
>-|-|TRBJ1-4|TRBV5-1
TGCGCCAGCAGCTTGGACCTAACTTCTAATGAAAAACTGTTTTTT
CASSLDLTSNEKLFF
>-|TRBD2|TRBJ2-1|TRBV19
TGTGCCAGTAGTATATTCCCTAGCGGGAGGCATAGCTCCTACAATGAGCAGTTCTTC
CASSIFPSGRHSSYNEQFF
>-|TRBD2|TRBJ2-1|TRBV10-1
TGCGCCAGCAGTAAACGACTAGCGGGAGTCGATGAGCAGTTCTTC
CASSKRLAGVDEQFF
>-|-|TRBJ2-1|TRBV7-8
TGTGCCAGCAGCCTCCGGGACCCTGCGAGTGAGCAGTTCTTC
CASSLRDPASEQFF
>-|-|TRBJ2-3|TRBV27
TGTGCCAGCACCTCTGGACGAAGCGACGGGGATACGCAGTATTTT
CASTSGRSDGDTQYF
>-|-|TRBJ1-4|TRBV7-9
TGTGCCAGCAGCTTAACAGTGGCCCGCGGTAATGAAAAACTGTTTTTT
CASSLTVARGNEKLFF
>-|TRBD2|TRBJ2-5|TRBV7-9
TGTGCCAGCAGCCCGGCCCCTCTAGCGGGGGTGCAAAAAGAGACCCAGTACTTC
CASSPAPLAGVQKETQYF
>-|-|TRBJ2-1|TRBV3-1/TRBV3-2
TGTGCCAGCAGCCAAGGCGGATCCTACAATGAGCAGTTCTTC
CASSQGGSYNEQFF
>-|-|TRBJ1-2|TRBV11-3
TGTGCCAGCAGCTTAGTCCAGGGACCTAGCTATGGCTACACCTTC
CASSLVQGPSYGYTF
>-|-|TRBJ2-2|TRBV5-1
TGCGCCAGCAGCTTGGAGGTCATCGGGGAGCTGTTTTTT
CASSLEVIGELFF
>-|-|TRBJ1-1|TRBV7-2
TGTGCCAGCAGCCTCCCCCTCGCGGGCACTGAAGCTTTCTTT
CASSLPLAGTEAFF
>once|TRBD1|TRBJ1-1|TRBV13
TGTGCCAGCAGCCAACGGACAGGGCGCACTGAAGCTTTCTTT
CASSQRTGRTEAFF
>-|-|TRBJ2-1|TRBV11-3
TGTGCCAGCAGCTTTGCACTGTCCTACAATGAGCAGTTCTTC
CASSFALSYNEQFF
>-|TRBD2|TRBJ2-7|TRBV5-5
TGTGCCAGCAGCTTGATGCTAGCGGGCTACGAGCAGTACTTC
CASSLMLAGYEQYF
>once|-|TRBJ1-3|TRBV18
TGTGCCAGCTCACCGGGGGGAAACACCATATATTTT
CASSPGGNTIYF